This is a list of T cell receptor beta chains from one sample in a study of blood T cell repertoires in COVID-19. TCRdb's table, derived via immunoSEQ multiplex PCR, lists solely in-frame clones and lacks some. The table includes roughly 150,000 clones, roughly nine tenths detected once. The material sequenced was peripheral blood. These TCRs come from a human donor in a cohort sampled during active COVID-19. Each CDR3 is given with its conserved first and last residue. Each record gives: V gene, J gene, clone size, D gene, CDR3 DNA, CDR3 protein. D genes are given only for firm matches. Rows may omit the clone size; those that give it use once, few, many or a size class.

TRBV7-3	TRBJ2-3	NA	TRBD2	TGTGCCAGCAGCTTAGGGAGCGGGGGGGCTTCAGATACGCAGTATTTT	CASSLGSGGASDTQYF
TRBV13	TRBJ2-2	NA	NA	TGTGCCAGCAGCGTGCAGGGTTCATCCGGGGAGCTGTTTTTT	CASSVQGSSGELFF
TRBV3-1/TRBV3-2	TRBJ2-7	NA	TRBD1	TGTGCCAGCAGCCAAGGTCCTTCAGAACAGGGGGCCGAGCAGTACTTC	CASSQGPSEQGAEQYF
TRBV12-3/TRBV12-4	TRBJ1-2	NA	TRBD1	TGTGCCAGCAGGGGCAGGGGGGATGGCTACACCTTC	CASRGRGDGYTF
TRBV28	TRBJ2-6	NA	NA	TGTGCCAGCAGGATGAGCTCTGGGGCCAACGTCCTGACTTTC	CASRMSSGANVLTF
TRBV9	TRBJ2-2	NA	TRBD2	TGTGCCAGCAGCGAGCGGGGGGACACCGGGGAGCTGTTTTTT	CASSERGDTGELFF
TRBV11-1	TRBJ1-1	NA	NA	TGTGCCAGCAGCTTAATTGCAGAGAACACTGAAGCTTTCTTT	CASSLIAENTEAFF
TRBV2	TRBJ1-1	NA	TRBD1	TGTGCCAGCCGGACAGGCCCCAACACTGAAGCTTTCTTT	CASRTGPNTEAFF
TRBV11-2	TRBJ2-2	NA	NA	TGTGCCAGCAGCTCCCCGACCGGGGAGCTGTTTTTT	CASSSPTGELFF
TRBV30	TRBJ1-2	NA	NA	TGTGCCTGGAGTGAGCACGACATATCTGGGTATGGCTACACCTTC	CAWSEHDISGYGYTF
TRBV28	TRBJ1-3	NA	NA	TGTGCCAGCAGTTTGGACATAGGCTCTGGAAACACCATATATTTT	CASSLDIGSGNTIYF
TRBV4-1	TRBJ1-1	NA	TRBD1	TGCGCCAGCAGCCGGACGGAGACAGGGGACTCTGAAGCTTTCTTT	CASSRTETGDSEAFF
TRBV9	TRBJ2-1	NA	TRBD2	TGTGCCAGCAGCCGCACTAGCGGGGGGGCCAATGAGCAGTTCTTC	CASSRTSGGANEQFF
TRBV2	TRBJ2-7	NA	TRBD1	TGTGCCAGCAGTGAAGCGCGGACAGGGGGCGAGGACGAGCAGTACTTC	CASSEARTGGEDEQYF
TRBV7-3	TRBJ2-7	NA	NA	TGTGCCAGCAGCTTATGGGGAGGGGACAACGAGCAGTACTTC	CASSLWGGDNEQYF
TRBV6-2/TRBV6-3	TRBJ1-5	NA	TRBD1	TGTGCCAGCAGCCAGACAGGGTCTAATCAGCCCCAGCATTTT	CASSQTGSNQPQHF
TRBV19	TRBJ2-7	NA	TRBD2	TGTGCCAGTAGTAGGGCTAGCGGTACCTACGAGCAGTACTTC	CASSRASGTYEQYF
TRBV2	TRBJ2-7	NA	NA	TGTGCCAGCAGGGCCGGGAGCTCCTACGAGCAGTACTTC	CASRAGSSYEQYF
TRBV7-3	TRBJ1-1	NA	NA	TGTGCCAGCAGCTTAACGAGTACAGGGAGGAACACTGAAGCTTTCTTT	CASSLTSTGRNTEAFF
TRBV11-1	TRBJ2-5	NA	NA	TGTGCCAGCAGCTTACATGTTCAGATCCAAGAGACCCAGTACTTC	CASSLHVQIQETQYF
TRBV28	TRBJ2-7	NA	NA	TGTGCCAGCAGTTTACCCCCCCCCTCGACAGTGCGGTCCTACGAGCAGTACTTC	CASSLPPPSTVRSYEQYF
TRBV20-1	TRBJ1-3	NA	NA	TGCAGTGCTAGTTACCCAGACAGCTCTGGAAACACCATATATTTT	CSASYPDSSGNTIYF
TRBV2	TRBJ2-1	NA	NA	TGTGCCAGCAGGAGGAGGGGGGGCGTCAATGAGCAGTTCTTC	CASRRRGGVNEQFF
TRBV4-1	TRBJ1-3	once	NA	TGCGCCAGCAGCCAAGGTTGGAGTGGGTTTGGAAACACCATATATTTT	CASSQGWSGFGNTIYF
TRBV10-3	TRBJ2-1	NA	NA	TGTGCCATCAGTGACCCCGCCCGCCGGGGCTCCTACAATGAGCAGTTCTTC	CAISDPARRGSYNEQFF
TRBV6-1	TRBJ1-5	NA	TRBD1	TGTGCCAGCAGTGTACAGGGGGCGCAGAGCAATCAGCCCCAGCATTTT	CASSVQGAQSNQPQHF
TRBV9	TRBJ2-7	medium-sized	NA	TGTGCCAGCAGCCCCCCCCTAGCGTCCCCTCGTGAGCAGTACTTC	CASSPPLASPREQYF
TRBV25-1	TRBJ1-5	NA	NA	TGTGCCAGCAGTGGGCAGGGCAGCAATCAGCCCCAGCATTTT	CASSGQGSNQPQHF
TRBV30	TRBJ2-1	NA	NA	TGTGCCTGGAGTTCCCTAGCAGGGAGGGGGAATGAGCAGTTCTTC	CAWSSLAGRGNEQFF
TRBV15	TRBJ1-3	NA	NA	TGTGCCACCGCCCCGGGACACTCTGGAAACACCATATATTTT	CATAPGHSGNTIYF
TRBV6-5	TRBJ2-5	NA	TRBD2	TGTGCCAGCGTCCGGGGGGGCCGGGGACAAGAGACCCAGTACTTC	CASVRGGRGQETQYF
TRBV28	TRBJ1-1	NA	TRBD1	TGTGCCAGCAGTGCGGGACAGGGGAGAACAGAAGCTTTCTTT	CASSAGQGRTEAFF
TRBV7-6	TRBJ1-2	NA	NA	TGTGCCAGCAGCTTAGTAGGGGAACGACAGGACTATGGCTACACCTTC	CASSLVGERQDYGYTF
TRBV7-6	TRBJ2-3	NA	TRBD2	TGTGCCAGCCAGACTAGCGGGGGCCGCACAGATACGCAGTATTTT	CASQTSGGRTDTQYF
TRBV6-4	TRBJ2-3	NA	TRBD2	TGTGCCAGCAGTGTACGGGCGGGAGGGCCAGATACGCAGTATTTT	CASSVRAGGPDTQYF
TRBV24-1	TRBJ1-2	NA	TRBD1	TGTGCCCCCAAGGGACAGATCTATGGCTACACCTTC	CAPKGQIYGYTF
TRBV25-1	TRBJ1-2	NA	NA	TGTGCCAGCAGTGAATCTTGGGGCCCACACGGCTACACCTTC	CASSESWGPHGYTF
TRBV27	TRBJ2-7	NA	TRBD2	TGTGCCAGCAGTCCGGGACTAGCCTCCTACGAGCAGTACTTC	CASSPGLASYEQYF
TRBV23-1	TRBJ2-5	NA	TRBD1	TGCGCCAGCGTGCATAGACAGGGGGCGTACGGGGAGACCCAGTACTTC	CASVHRQGAYGETQYF
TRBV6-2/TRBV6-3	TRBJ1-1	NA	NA	TGTGCCAGCAGCGCGCCCCAGCGGACTGAAGCTTTCTTT	CASSAPQRTEAFF
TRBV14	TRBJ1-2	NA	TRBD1	TGTGCCAGCAGCCACTATCTCCGTGGACAGGGGATGGATGGCTACACCTTC	CASSHYLRGQGMDGYTF
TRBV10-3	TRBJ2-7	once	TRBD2	TGTGCCATCAGGGAGCGGGGGGGCCGCTACGAGCAGTACTTC	CAIRERGGRYEQYF
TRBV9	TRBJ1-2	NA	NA	TGTGCCAGCGGAGGAGCGGTCGGGGGCTACACCTTC	CASGGAVGGYTF
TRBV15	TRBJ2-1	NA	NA	TGTGCCACCAGCAGAGATGCGGGGCGCCTCTACAATGAGCAGTTCTTC	CATSRDAGRLYNEQFF
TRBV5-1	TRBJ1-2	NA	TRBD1	TGCGCCAGCAGCCCCCAGACAGGGGGAGGGTATGGCTACACCTTC	CASSPQTGGGYGYTF
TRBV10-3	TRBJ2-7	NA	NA	TGTGCCATCAGTGATAGGGGCCTCTACGAGCAGTACTTC	CAISDRGLYEQYF